Below are 7 T cell receptor beta chains sequenced from a single sample in a study of response to subunit inactivated influenza vaccine. Using its own MiXCR run on the RT-PCR reads, TCRdb lists one record per CDR3 protein. The sample records under 800,000 distinct CDR3 sequences, 14% being singletons. This material consisted of PBMCs from blood, taken 14 to 15 days before vaccination. These receptors all stem from a man in his forties or fifties who received an inactivated influenza vaccine.

J is TRBJ2-4 and V is TRBV6-5, with 10 bases identical to TRBD1. This CDR3 has 13 amino acids. Trimming removed 11 bases from V and 6 bases from J; junction bases left unmatched: 7. Germline loops: CDR1 MNHEY, CDR2 SVGAGI. The CDR3 nucleotides read TGTGCCGCGGGACAGGGGCGAGGAAACATTCAGTACTTC. This gives the protein CAAGQGRGNIQYF.

The gene calls are TRBV10-3 and TRBJ2-7; TRBD1 aligns across 10 bases. V trimming: 6 bases; J trimming: 6 bases; junction bases outside the gene matches: 20. CDR3 length: 18 amino acids. CDR1 ENHRY and CDR2 SYGVKD come from the germline V gene. This CDR3 is CAIRAGTGVSGYRVEQYF. CDR3 bases: TGTGCCATCAGAGCCGGGACAGGGGTCTCGGGATATCGGGTCGAGCAGTACTTC.

The V call is TRBV6-1, the J call TRBJ2-3; 8 bases align to TRBD2. This CDR3 contains 19 residues. Trimming removed 6 bases from V and 6 bases from J; junction bases left unmatched: 23. Germline V lookup: CDR1 MNHNS, CDR2 SASEGT. The CDR3 region has the DNA TGTGCCAGCAGCCCAACTCCCAGCCTACTAGCGGATGAGGTTGATACGCAGTATTTT. Its translation: CASSPTPSLLADEVDTQYF.

The rearrangement links TRBV6-1 to TRBJ2-1; D is possibly TRBD1 (5 bases). CDR3 size: 13 residues. Deletions cut 7 bases from V and 9 bases from J, with 16 bases between. CDR1 is MNHNS, CDR2 SASEGT, per germline. CDR3: CASTDSGVGEQFF. The CDR3 DNA reads TGTGCCAGCACCGACAGTGGCGTCGGTGAGCAGTTCTTC.

Only a few counts were recorded for this clonotype. This chain uses TRBV10-3 with TRBJ2-5; 13 bases map to TRBD2. This CDR3 comprises 15 residues. V shed 10 bases and J 5 bases; nucleotides not matched to a gene: 10. CDR1 is ENHRY, CDR2 SYGVKD, per germline. CDR3 residues: CATRGLAGAGETQYF. DNA for the CDR3: TGTGCCACGCGTGGACTAGCGGGGGCCGGGGAGACCCAGTACTTC.

This chain links TRBV9 with TRBJ2-7, with D perhaps matching TRBD2 (6 bases). The CDR3 consists of 14 residues. Germline-derived CDR1 and CDR2 are SGDLS and YYNGEE. With 4 bases removed from V and 7 bases from J, the gap between germline ends came to 18 bases. CDR3 bases: TGTGCCAGCAGCAAGACCGGGAGTTGGGGGGAGCAGTACTTC. Amino acids: CASSKTGSWGEQYF.

The V and J genes are TRBV12-3 or TRBV12-4 and TRBJ2-7; no firm D call. Between the trimmed V and J ends, which lost 5 bases and 1 base, there was a span of 15 bases. CDR3 length equals 15 residues. CDR3 in DNA: TGTGCCAGCAGTGGCTACAGTGCCTTATCCTACGAGCAGTACTTC. It yields the protein CASSGYSALSYEQYF.